This TCR beta chain was observed in a study of T cell responses to AZD1222 COVID-19 vaccine. Profiling relied on immunoSEQ multiplex PCR, and the TCRdb table lists in-frame clones only, not all of them. Among approximately 170,000 clones listed, around 90% were seen once. Details on this clone: The antigen remains undetermined.

From germline, CDR1 is SGHRS and CDR2 YFSETQ. The V gene lost 2 bases and the J gene lost 9 bases, with 9 bases spanning the gap. CDR3 length: 13 amino acids. Study results and caveats: Spike-specific TCR depth and breadth grew after two AZD1222 doses. Baseline serostatus was positive in only six AZD1222 recipients. The reported proportion of spike-specific TCRs targeting unmutated variant regions was nearly half. Every sample of the repertoires postdated the peak T cell response.

This clonotype was obtained from an adult in good health. The V call is TRBV5-1, the J call TRBJ1-6, with D possibly being TRBD1 (6 bases). Sequencing was performed on peripheral blood, taken on day 0 of AZD1222 vaccination. CDR3 in amino acids: CASSLGGSSPLHF. CDR3 in DNA: TGCGCCAGCAGCTTAGGGGGTTCTTCACCCCTCCACTTT. Full variable domain (remainder filled in from reference TRBV5-1 and TRBJ1-6): KAGVTQTPRYLIKTRGQQVTLSCSPISGHRSVSWYQQTPGQGLQFLFEYFSETQRNKGNFPGRFSGRQFSNSRSEMNVSTLELGDSALYLCASSLGGSSPLHFGNGTRLTVT.